This T cell receptor beta chain was found in a study of identical twins. Study conclusions and caveats: Its conclusions, products of cross-sectional statistical analysis, did not come from following the same donors. Insertions were reduced in abundant cord blood beta clonotypes but not in memory repertoires.

Of note for this clonotype: Its antigen is undetermined.

Healthy Caucasian donors formed the entire cohort. Each CDR3 protein is one row after TCRdb ran MiXCR on the 5' RACE reads. The sample yields 700,000 to 950,000 distinct CDR3 sequences, 9% to 15% seen once. The CDR3 runs to 15 residues. Germline CDR1 is KGHSH and CDR2 is LQKENI. The V and J ends lost 0 bases and 5 bases respectively, with 13 bases between them. The sample also formed part of further work on yellow fever vaccine responses in identical twins. Per that paper: Twins' vaccine T cell responses were reported to seem partly convergent and partly personalized.

The chain carries TRBV18 and TRBJ1-1; tentative D call: TRBD1 (5 bases). This TCR was sampled from a woman younger than 35 in good health. Material: PBMCs. The CDR3 DNA reads as TGTGCCAGCTCACCACCGGGGGGGTACAGAACTGAAGCTTTCTTT. Residues: CASSPPGGYRTEAFF.